This TCR beta chain was obtained from a study of T-cell memory formation after mild COVID-19. Overall study context: Largely, TCR clusters stayed within a single donor.

This clonotype has just a few counts. Its antigen is still unknown. General study results and limits: Certain responding clones were present in pre-infection memory, suggesting participation of cross-reactive memory. Among CD4+ contracting clones, most were CM and EM, and CD8+ ones EMRA.

TCRdb processed the 5' RACE reads anew with MiXCR; each CDR3 protein has one entry. The sample lists under 200,000 distinct CDR3 sequences, under 14% occurring once. The CDR3 is made up of 15 amino acids. Trimming removed 0 bases from V and 2 bases from J, with 12 bases in between. Per germline, CDR1 DFQATT and CDR2 SNEGSKA (reference sequence). The sample taken for sequencing was PBMCs or a T cell subset sorted from them (not recorded which). This sequence joins TRBV20-1 and TRBJ2-3; D is possibly TRBD1 or TRBD2 (6 bases each). This receptor was taken from a man aged 18 to 35 who had mild COVID-19 (a few samples of this study predate the infection). Cell type and time point are not known. The CDR3 region has the DNA TGCAGTGCTAGAGATGGGTCGGGGGCCACAGATACGCAGTATTTT. Its translation is CSARDGSGATDTQYF.